Listed below are T cell receptor beta chains from one sample, sequenced in a study of blood T cell repertoires in COVID-19. Profiled with immunoSEQ multiplex PCR; TCRdb holds only in-frame clones, not every one. The table lists around 220,000 clones, less than 90% of them singletons, with roughly 21% in the top ten. The sequenced sample was peripheral blood. These receptors were taken from a man in his thirties or forties with active or convalescent COVID-19. CDR3s include the opening cysteine and the closing phenylalanine or tryptophan. A D gene is named only where the DNA matches it firmly. The listing skips clone size in some rows; elsewhere it reads once, few, many or a size class.

D gene	clone size	J gene	V gene	CDR3 DNA	CDR3 protein
NA	NA	TRBJ1-2	TRBV7-8	TGTGCCAGCAAGCTTCGGCCCTCGGGCTATGGCTACACCTTC	CASKLRPSGYGYTF
NA	NA	TRBJ2-3	TRBV5-1	TGCGCCAGCAGCAGCAGCGGTAGCACAGATACGCAGTATTTT	CASSSSGSTDTQYF
NA	NA	TRBJ1-6	TRBV9	TGTGCCAGCAGCGTAGCTACCAGTAGGAGTTCACCCCTCCACTTT	CASSVATSRSSPLHF
TRBD1	NA	TRBJ1-2	TRBV28	TGTGCCAGCAGTAAACAGGGGGCTGGTGGCTACACCTTC	CASSKQGAGGYTF
NA	few	TRBJ1-1	TRBV7-9	TGTGCCAGCAGCTTAAAACTTACTTGGTCTGACACTGAAGCTTTCTTT	CASSLKLTWSDTEAFF
NA	NA	TRBJ1-1	TRBV29-1	TGCAGCGTTCGGGAACAGCAGGCTTTCTTT	CSVREQQAFF
TRBD2	NA	TRBJ2-1	TRBV6-1	TGTGCCAGCAGTGCCCATGGGCGGGGGGGTTCCTATGAGCAGTTCTTC	CASSAHGRGGSYEQFF
TRBD2	NA	TRBJ2-2	TRBV5-1	TGCGCCAGCAGCCCCGCTAGCGGGGGCCGGGGAACCGGGGAGCTGTTTTTT	CASSPASGGRGTGELFF
NA	few	TRBJ2-7	TRBV5-4	TGTGCCAGCAGCCCGAACCCTGGGGCGAGTTCCTACGAGCAGTACTTC	CASSPNPGASSYEQYF
TRBD1	NA	TRBJ2-7	TRBV7-9	TGTGCCAGCAGCTTAGGTGGACAGGGGGGGTACGAGCAGTACTTC	CASSLGGQGGYEQYF
NA	few	TRBJ2-2	TRBV9	TGTGCCAGCAGCGGGTCTCGGACAGCCGCGAACACCGGGGAGCTGTTTTTT	CASSGSRTAANTGELFF
NA	NA	TRBJ1-2	TRBV5-1	TGCGCCAGCAGCTTGGGGCAGAACTATGGCTACACCTTC	CASSLGQNYGYTF
NA	NA	TRBJ2-7	TRBV6-1	TGTGCCAGCAGTGAAGTCTCGAGCTCCTACGAGCAGTACTTC	CASSEVSSSYEQYF
NA	NA	TRBJ2-7	TRBV4-3	TGCGCCAGCAGCCAACCCCGGCGACAGTCTTACGAGCAGTACTTC	CASSQPRRQSYEQYF
NA	once	TRBJ1-3	TRBV18	TGTGCCAGCTCACCCTTTAGTGACACCATATATTTT	CASSPFSDTIYF
TRBD1	NA	TRBJ2-7	TRBV11-3	TGTGCCAGCGTCCGGGACAGGGAATCCTACGAGCAGTACTTC	CASVRDRESYEQYF